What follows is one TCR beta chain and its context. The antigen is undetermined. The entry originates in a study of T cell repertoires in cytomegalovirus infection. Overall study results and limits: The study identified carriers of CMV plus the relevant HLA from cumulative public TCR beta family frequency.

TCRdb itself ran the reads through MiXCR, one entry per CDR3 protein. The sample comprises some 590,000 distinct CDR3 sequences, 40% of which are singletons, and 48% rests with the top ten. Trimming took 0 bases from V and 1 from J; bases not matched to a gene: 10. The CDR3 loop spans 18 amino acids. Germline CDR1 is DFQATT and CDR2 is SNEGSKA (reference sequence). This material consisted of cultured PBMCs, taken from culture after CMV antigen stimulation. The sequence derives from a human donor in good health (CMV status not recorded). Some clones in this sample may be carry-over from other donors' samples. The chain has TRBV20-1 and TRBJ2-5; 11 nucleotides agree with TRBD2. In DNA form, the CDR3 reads TGCAGTGCTAGAGATCGGCTAGCGGGGGGAACATTCCAAGAGACCCAGTACTTC. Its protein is CSARDRLAGGTFQETQYF.